These 12 T cell receptor beta chains came from one sample sequenced in a study of beta chain features in type 1 diabetes. The authors reverse transcribed all of the isolated RNA, so sequencing captured expressed TCRB transcripts. Sequencing was performed with immunoSEQ multiplex PCR; in TCRdb, only in-frame clones are kept and a portion is missing. The profile shows under 450,000 clones, over 11% of them singletons. Source material: naive CD4+ T cells from blood. The receptors stem from a man in his thirties or forties in good health.

This clone occurred a few times. The rearrangement links TRBV9 to TRBJ2-1, with TRBD1 matching 10 bases. Trimming took 2 bases from V and 13 from J; bases not matched to a gene: 6. The CDR3 extends over 13 amino acids. CDR1 is SGDLS and CDR2 is YYNGEE in the germline V gene. The CDR3 here is CASSVSGTGAQFF. The CDR3 nucleotides are TGTGCCAGCAGCGTTTCGGGGACAGGGGCTCAGTTCTTC.

This clone was picked up a small number of times. The CDR3 DNA reads TGTGCCATCAGAATAGACAGGGGTGGGGCCAACGTCCTGACTTTC. Translation: CAIRIDRGGANVLTF. The V gene is TRBV10-3, the J gene TRBJ2-6; 8 nucleotides align to TRBD1. The germline V gene encodes CDR1 ENHRY and CDR2 SYGVKD. The CDR3 is 15 amino acids. The V gene end was trimmed by 6 bases and the J gene end by 3 bases; junction bases not matched to a gene: 4.

This clone was picked up a small number of times. In DNA, the CDR3 is TGTGCCGTACGACAGGGAAGGGGACCCCTAGCCAAAAACATTCAGTACTTC. It encodes CAVRQGRGPLAKNIQYF. The rearrangement joins TRBV5-8 to TRBJ2-4; 7 bases map to TRBD1. Germline V lookup: CDR1 SGHTS, CDR2 YDEGEE. Germline trimming cut 10 bases from V and 0 bases from J; bases unmatched to any gene: 16. CDR3 length equals 17 residues.

J is TRBJ2-1 and V is TRBV7-2; D may match TRBD1 or TRBD2 (6 bases each). The CDR3 contains 15 residues. V was cut by 6 bases and J by 0 bases, with 12 bases left in between. Germline CDR1 SGHTA, CDR2 FQGNSA. CDR3: CASRIGGTSYNEQFF. CDR3 bases: TGTGCCAGCAGGATCGGGGGCACCTCCTACAATGAGCAGTTCTTC.

In the case of this clone: Being one base from a much bigger clone, this may be a read error. This rearrangement joins TRBV11-2 to TRBJ2-3; D is unresolved. The CDR3 runs 11 residues. V lost 5 bases, J lost 3 bases, and 3 bases lay in between. CDR1 and CDR2 (germline): SGHAT, FQNNGV. The CDR3 nucleotides read TGTGCCAGCAGCGTAACAGATACGCAGTATTTT. As protein: CASSVTDTQYF.

V is TRBV19 and J is TRBJ2-2; 9 bases align to TRBD1. CDR1 and CDR2 (germline): LNHDA, SQIVND (reference sequence). This CDR3 comprises 15 residues. The V and J ends lost 4 bases and 4 bases, in that order; junction bases with no gene match: 4. CDR3 loop: CASSNRDRATGELFF. DNA of the CDR3: TGTGCCAGTAGTAACCGGGACAGGGCCACCGGGGAGCTGTTTTTT. Based on the CDR3 plus reference TRBV19 and TRBJ2-2, the full variable domain is DGGITQSPKYLFRKEGQNVTLSCEQNLNHDAMYWYRQDPGQGLRLIYYSQIVNDFQKGDIAEGYSVSREKKESFPLTVTSAQKNPTAFYLCASSNRDRATGELFFGEGSRLTVL.

The chain joins TRBV7-9 to TRBJ2-7, with TRBD1 identical over 11 bases. Germline assignment: CDR1 SEHNR and CDR2 FQNEAQ (reference sequence). This CDR3 comprises 16 residues. J lost 3 bases, V lost 4 bases, and 8 bases had no gene match. CDR3 protein: CASSSHRDRGFYEQYV. The CDR3 coding sequence is TGTGCCAGCAGCTCCCACCGGGACAGGGGGTTCTACGAGCAGTACGTC.

This clone has only a few counts. J is TRBJ2-3 and V is TRBV5-1, with unresolved D. Trimming stripped 4 bases from V and 6 bases from J, with 18 bases between. The CDR3 has 15 residues. Germline lookup yields CDR1 SGHRS and CDR2 YFSETQ. This CDR3 is CASSPSPDGPDTQYF. The CDR3 coding sequence is TGCGCCAGCAGCCCCTCGCCAGACGGTCCCGATACGCAGTATTTT.

This clone appeared a few times. The V call is TRBV6-6, the J call TRBJ2-1; D call uncertain. Germline V gene sequence: CDR1 MNHNY, CDR2 SVGAGI (reference sequence). The CDR3 consists of 15 residues. V lost 0 bases, J lost 0 bases, and 6 bases lay in between. CDR3 bases: TGTGCCAGCAGTTACTCGCGGCTCTCCTACAATGAGCAGTTCTTC. Amino acids: CASSYSRLSYNEQFF.

The rearrangement links TRBV14 to TRBJ2-5, with D perhaps matching TRBD1 or TRBD2 (5 bases each). Germline values: CDR1 SGHDN, CDR2 FVKESK. This CDR3 has 13 amino acids. The V gene lost 0 bases and the J gene lost 7 bases, with 9 bases spanning the gap. The CDR3: CASSQDLGGTQYF. CDR3 coding DNA: TGTGCCAGCAGCCAAGATCTTGGGGGGACCCAGTACTTC.

This clone was seen a few times. The chain is built from TRBV6-6 and TRBJ2-7; D could derive from TRBD1 or TRBD2 (5 bases each). The CDR3 covers 14 residues. Germline lookup yields CDR1 MNHNY and CDR2 SVGAGI (reference sequence). Trimming removed 7 bases at V and 0 bases at J, with 13 bases between. CDR3 in amino acids: CASTTRDHSYEQYF. DNA for the CDR3: TGTGCCAGCACCACCAGGGACCACTCCTACGAGCAGTACTTC.

This clone was counted a few times. The genes are TRBV5-4 and TRBJ1-6; TRBD1 is a possible D gene (5 bases). Germline V lookup: CDR1 SGHNT, CDR2 YYREEE (reference sequence). Trimming removed 4 bases at V and 9 bases at J, with 11 bases between. CDR3 length equals 13 residues. CDR3 residues: CASSVARVSPLHF. Here the CDR3 DNA reads TGTGCCAGCAGCGTTGCCAGGGTTTCACCCCTCCACTTT.